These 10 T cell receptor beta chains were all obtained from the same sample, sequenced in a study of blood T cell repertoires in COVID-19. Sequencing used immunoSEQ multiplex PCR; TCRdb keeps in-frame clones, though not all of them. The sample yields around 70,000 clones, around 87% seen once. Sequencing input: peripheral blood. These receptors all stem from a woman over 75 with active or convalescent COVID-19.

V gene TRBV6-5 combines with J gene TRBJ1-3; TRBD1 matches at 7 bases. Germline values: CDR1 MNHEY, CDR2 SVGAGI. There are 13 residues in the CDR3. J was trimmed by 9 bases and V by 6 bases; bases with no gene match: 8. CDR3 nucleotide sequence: TGTGCCAGCAGACCTGACAGGGCGTCCACCATATATTTT. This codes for CASRPDRASTIYF.

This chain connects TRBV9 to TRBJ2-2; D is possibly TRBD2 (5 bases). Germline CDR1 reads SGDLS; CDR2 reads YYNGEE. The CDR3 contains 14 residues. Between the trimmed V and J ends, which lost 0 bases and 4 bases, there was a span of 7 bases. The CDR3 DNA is TGTGCCAGCAGCGTAGCTCTAGCCACCGGGGAGCTGTTTTTT. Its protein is CASSVALATGELFF.

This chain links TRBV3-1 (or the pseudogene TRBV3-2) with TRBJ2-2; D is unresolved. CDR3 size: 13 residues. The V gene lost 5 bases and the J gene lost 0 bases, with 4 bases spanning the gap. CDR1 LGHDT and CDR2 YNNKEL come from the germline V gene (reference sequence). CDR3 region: CASSDTNTGELFF. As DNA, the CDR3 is TGTGCCAGCAGCGACACGAACACCGGGGAGCTGTTTTTT.

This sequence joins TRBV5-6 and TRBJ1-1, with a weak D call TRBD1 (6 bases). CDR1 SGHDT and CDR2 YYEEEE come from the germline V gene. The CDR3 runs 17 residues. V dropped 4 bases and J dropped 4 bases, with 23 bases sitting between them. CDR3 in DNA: TGTGCCAGCAGCGGGGGTATAGGACAGCCTCCGGGCACTGAAGCTTTCTTT. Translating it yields CASSGGIGQPPGTEAFF.

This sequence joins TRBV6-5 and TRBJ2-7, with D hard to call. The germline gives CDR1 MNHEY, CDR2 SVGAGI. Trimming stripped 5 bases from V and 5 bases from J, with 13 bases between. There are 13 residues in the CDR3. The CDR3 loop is CASSPDMLNEQYF. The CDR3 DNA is TGTGCCAGCAGTCCCGACATGCTTAACGAGCAGTACTTC.

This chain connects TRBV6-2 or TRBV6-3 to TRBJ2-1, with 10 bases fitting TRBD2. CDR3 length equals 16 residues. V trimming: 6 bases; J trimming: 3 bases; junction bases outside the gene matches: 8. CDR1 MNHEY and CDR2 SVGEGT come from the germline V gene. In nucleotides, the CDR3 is TGTGCCAGCAGCTCCCTGAGGACTAGCGGCTACAATGAGCAGTTCTTC. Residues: CASSSLRTSGYNEQFF.

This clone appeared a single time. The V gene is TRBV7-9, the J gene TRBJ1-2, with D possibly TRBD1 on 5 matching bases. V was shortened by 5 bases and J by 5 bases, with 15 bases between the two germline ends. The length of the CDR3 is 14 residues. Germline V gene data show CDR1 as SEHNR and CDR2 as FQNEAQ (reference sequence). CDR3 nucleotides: TGTGCCAGCAGCCCGGGCAGGGTATCTTATGGCTACACCTTC. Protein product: CASSPGRVSYGYTF.

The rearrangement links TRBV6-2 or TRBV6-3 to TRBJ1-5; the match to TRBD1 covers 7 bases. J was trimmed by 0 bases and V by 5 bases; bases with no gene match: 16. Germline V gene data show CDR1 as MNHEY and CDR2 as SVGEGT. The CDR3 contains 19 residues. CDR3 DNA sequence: TGTGCCAGCAGTGCAGCTACAGGGGCCCTCGATCATAGCAATCAGCCCCAGCATTTT. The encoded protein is CASSAATGALDHSNQPQHF.

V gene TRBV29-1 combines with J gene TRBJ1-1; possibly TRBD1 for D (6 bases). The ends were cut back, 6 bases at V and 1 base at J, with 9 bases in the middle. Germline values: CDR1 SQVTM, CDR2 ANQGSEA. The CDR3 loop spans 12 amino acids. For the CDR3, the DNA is TGCAGCGTGCAACAGGGGAACACTGAAGCTTTCTTT. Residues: CSVQQGNTEAFF.

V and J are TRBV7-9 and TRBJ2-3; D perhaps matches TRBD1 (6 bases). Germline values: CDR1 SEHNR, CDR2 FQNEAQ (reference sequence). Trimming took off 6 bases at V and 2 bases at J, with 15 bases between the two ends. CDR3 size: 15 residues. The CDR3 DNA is TGTGCCAGCAGTAGAAGACAGGACGCCACAGATACGCAGTATTTT. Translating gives CASSRRQDATDTQYF.